The 22 T cell receptor beta chains below all came from one sample that was sequenced in a study of memory CD4+ T cells and cytomegalovirus serostatus. The sort gate was single viable CD3+CD4+CD8-CD45RO+ cells for memory CD4+ T cells. Sequenced by immunoSEQ multiplex PCR; TCRdb stores in-frame clones only, minus some. Of about 54,000 clones listed, about 73% were seen once; the top ten hold around 2.5%. What was sequenced was memory CD4+ T cells from blood. The receptors originated from an adult in good health and CMV-seropositive.

The chain uses TRBV10-3 and TRBJ2-1; 10 bases align to TRBD2. V lost 7 bases, J lost 7 bases, and 10 bases stayed unmatched. The CDR3 covers 15 residues. CDR1 is ENHRY, CDR2 SYGVKD, per germline. This CDR3 reads CAIMGSSGSSNEQFF. The CDR3 DNA follows: TGTGCCATCATGGGGTCTAGCGGGAGCTCGAATGAGCAGTTCTTC.

This clone was seen only a few times. The rearrangement joins TRBV11-2 to TRBJ2-2, with D maybe TRBD2 (6 bases). CDR1 and CDR2 (germline): SGHAT, FQNNGV. V was cut by 2 bases and J by 7 bases, with 11 bases left in between. This CDR3 comprises 14 residues. CDR3 amino acids: CASSLREIGGELFF. The CDR3 bases are TGTGCCAGCAGCTTACGGGAGATAGGCGGGGAGCTGTTTTTT.

This clone was observed a single time. This chain links TRBV10-3 with TRBJ1-3; D is unclear. Germline CDR1 reads ENHRY; CDR2 reads SYGVKD. The CDR3 has 15 amino acids. V lost 3 bases and J lost 2, with 11 bases in between. CDR3 residues: CAISDRVSAGNTIYF. CDR3 DNA: TGTGCCATCAGTGACCGGGTGTCGGCTGGAAACACCATATATTTT.

This clone was recorded only once. This sequence joins TRBV2 and TRBJ2-6; D gene ambiguous. This CDR3 has 12 residues. Trimming took off 8 bases at V and 0 bases at J, with 2 bases between the two ends. CDR1 SNHLY and CDR2 FYNNEI come from the germline V gene. The CDR3 protein is CASRSGANVLTF. The CDR3 DNA reads TGTGCCAGCCGCTCTGGGGCCAACGTCCTGACTTTC.

With regard to this clone: In the same sample, other DNA sequences code for this CDR3. The V gene is TRBV29-1, the J gene TRBJ2-7, with D hard to call. The CDR3 runs to 15 residues. CDR1 and CDR2 from the germline V gene are SQVTM and ANQGSEA. The ends were cut back, 1 base at V and 0 bases at J, with 13 bases in the middle. CDR3 loop: CSVEVNRDNSYEQYF. The CDR3 nucleotides are TGCAGCGTTGAAGTAAATCGAGACAACTCCTACGAGCAGTACTTC.

This chain links TRBV7-8 with TRBJ2-3; 9 bases line up with TRBD2. The germline gives CDR1 SGHVS, CDR2 FQNEAQ. This CDR3 has 15 amino acids. The V segment lost 2 bases and the J segment 9 bases; nucleotides outside the gene matches: 9. DNA of the CDR3: TGTGCCAGCAGCTTATTGCGGGAGGGCCCGCGGACGCAGTATTTT. It translates to CASSLLREGPRTQYF.

The CDR3 nucleotides read TGTGCCAGCACCAGGACTAGCGGGAGTAGGGGGTCCTACAATGAGCAGTTCTTC. Protein sequence: CASTRTSGSRGSYNEQFF. The V call is TRBV7-9, the J call TRBJ2-1; 13 bases are shared with TRBD2. Looked up from germline, CDR1 is SEHNR and CDR2 is FQNEAQ (reference sequence). CDR3 length equals 18 residues. V was pared by 7 bases and J by 1 base, with 10 bases of the junction left unmatched.

The V and J genes are TRBV18 and TRBJ1-2; D remains ambiguous. V lost 2 bases, J lost 0 bases, and 7 bases lay in between. Per germline, CDR1 KGHSH and CDR2 LQKENI. This CDR3 region has 14 residues. CDR3 sequence reads: CASSPNGANYGYTF. The CDR3 region has the DNA TGTGCCAGCTCACCAAACGGAGCTAACTATGGCTACACCTTC.

V is TRBV10-3 and J is TRBJ2-7, with 10 bases matching TRBD2. Germline lookup yields CDR1 ENHRY and CDR2 SYGVKD. J lost 1 base, V lost 4 bases, and 10 bases had no gene match. The CDR3 sequence is 17 residues long. CDR3 DNA: TGTGCCATCAGTGGGGGGAAGACTAGCGGGCATTCCTACGAGCAGTACTTC. Its translation is CAISGGKTSGHSYEQYF.

Here the CDR3 reads CASSRFSGETGELFF. CDR3 DNA sequence: TGTGCCAGCAGCCGCTTTTCGGGCGAAACCGGGGAGCTGTTTTTT. The chain recombines TRBV6-5 with TRBJ2-2; D gene uncertain. V lost 6 bases and J lost 5, with 16 bases in between. Germline loops: CDR1 MNHEY, CDR2 SVGAGI. The CDR3 has 15 amino acids.

The J gene is TRBJ1-1, the V gene TRBV7-6; D is uncertain. The CDR3 runs 13 residues. CDR1 is SGHVS and CDR2 is FNYEAQ in the germline V gene. V lost 3 bases and J lost 1, with 6 bases in between. The CDR3 is CASSFGTNTEAFF. CDR3 nucleotides: TGTGCCAGCAGCTTCGGAACGAACACTGAAGCTTTCTTT.

The CDR3 region is CAWSGAYEAFF. DNA for the CDR3: TGTGCCTGGAGTGGGGCTTATGAAGCTTTCTTT. The genes are TRBV30 and TRBJ1-1; D is uncertain. V was cut by 1 base and J by 7 bases, with 7 bases left in between. Germline assignment: CDR1 GTSNPN and CDR2 SVGIG (reference sequence). The CDR3 length is 11 residues.

CDR3 DNA: TGTGCCAGCAGCTTAGGTAGCGGGAGTGGGGAGACCCAGTACTTC. Amino acids: CASSLGSGSGETQYF. This sequence joins TRBV7-2 and TRBJ2-5; TRBD2 aligns across 9 bases. Germline V gene sequence: CDR1 SGHTA, CDR2 FQGNSA. The CDR3 contains 15 residues. V shed 1 base and J 5 bases; nucleotides not matched to a gene: 5.

The CDR3 coding sequence is TGTGCTAGTGGCGCCGAGGGGAATGGCGAGCAGTACTTC. Its translation is CASGAEGNGEQYF. The chain has TRBV12-5 and TRBJ2-7; possibly TRBD1 or TRBD2 for D (5 bases each). V was pared by 6 bases and J by 6 bases, with 15 bases between. The germline gives CDR1 LGHNT, CDR2 FRNRAP. The CDR3 has 13 residues.

The CDR3 DNA reads TGTGCCAGCAGCTTAGAAATAGGGGGTGAAGCTTTCTTT. This encodes CASSLEIGGEAFF. The chain employs TRBV7-2 and TRBJ1-1; D is possibly TRBD1 (6 bases). The CDR3 totals 13 residues. Per the germline V gene, CDR1 is SGHTA and CDR2 is FQGNSA. The V end was cut by 1 base, the J end by 7 bases, with 10 bases between.

The genes are TRBV27 and TRBJ2-7, with 9 bases aligning to TRBD2. V dropped 6 bases and J dropped 2; count of bases not matched to a gene: 5. The germline CDR1 and CDR2 sequences are MNHEY and SMNVEV (reference sequence). This CDR3 is built from 14 residues. As DNA, the CDR3 is TGTGCCAGCAGCCTGGTAGCGGGAGCCTACGAGCAGTACTTC. Protein sequence: CASSLVAGAYEQYF.

The sample holds a few counts of this clone. V gene TRBV7-9 combines with J gene TRBJ1-3; a weak D match, TRBD1 (5 bases). CDR3 size: 17 residues. V lost 1 base, J lost 0 bases, and 13 bases lay in between. CDR1 SEHNR and CDR2 FQNEAQ come from the germline V gene (reference sequence). The CDR3, as DNA: TGTGCCAGCAGCTTAGAGGAGGGGACTCCCTCTGGAAACACCATATATTTT. It translates to CASSLEEGTPSGNTIYF.

The chain joins TRBV6-1 to TRBJ2-7, with 9 bases aligning to TRBD1. There are 14 residues in the CDR3. The germline V gene has CDR1 MNHNS and CDR2 SASEGT. Germline trimming cut 9 bases from V and 4 bases from J; bases unmatched to any gene: 10. The CDR3 region has the DNA TGTGCCAGTTCGTACACAGGGGGCAGTTACGAGCAGTACGTC. Translating gives CASSYTGGSYEQYV.

This clone occurred once. CDR3 sequence (DNA): TGTGCCAGCAGACAAAGTAACACTGAAGCTTTCTTT. This translates into CASRQSNTEAFF. This chain uses TRBV6-6 with TRBJ1-1; D unclear. V dropped 6 bases and J dropped 2 bases, with 7 bases sitting between them. The CDR3 loop spans 12 amino acids. Looked up from germline, CDR1 is MNHNY and CDR2 is SVGAGI (reference sequence).

The chain combines TRBV18 with TRBJ2-1; D possibly corresponds to TRBD2 (6 bases). V was trimmed by 6 bases and J by 8 bases, leaving 20 bases between them. This CDR3 contains 15 residues. Germline V CDR1 and CDR2: KGHSH, LQKENI. The CDR3 nucleotides read TGTGCCAGCTCTGTGGTCGGGGGAATGGGTGATGAGCAGTTCTTC. It codes for CASSVVGGMGDEQFF.

This chain connects TRBV11-2 to TRBJ2-1, with no clear D. Germline V gene lookup returns CDR1 SGHAT and CDR2 FQNNGV. This CDR3 region has 11 residues. Trimming shortened V by 0 bases and J by 8 bases, and 2 bases separated the two germline ends. The CDR3 protein is CASSLEHEQFF. In DNA form, the CDR3 reads TGTGCCAGCAGCTTAGAGCATGAGCAGTTCTTC.

The chain is built from TRBV7-6 and TRBJ2-7; TRBD2 might be the D (6 bases). The CDR3 spans 16 residues. Germline loops: CDR1 SGHVS, CDR2 FNYEAQ. The V end lost 4 bases, the J end lost 7 bases, and 23 bases lay between the germline ends. CDR3 loop: CASSSLGGKGSVEQYF. Written as DNA, the CDR3 is TGTGCCAGCAGCTCTCTCGGGGGTAAGGGATCGGTAGAGCAGTACTTC.